This TCR beta chain was sequenced in a study of cytomegalovirus exposure and HLA in healthy donors. Points from the study as a whole: Association with HLA alleles at 0.05 false discovery rate was found for 16,951 TCR beta sequences in a later analysis. Overall, approximately 150 TCR beta chains were annotated as cytomegalovirus-associated.

A multiplex PCR was run with 60 Vbeta primers and 13 Jbeta primers. Sequenced by immunoSEQ multiplex PCR; TCRdb stores in-frame clones only, minus some. The repertoire holds nearly 200,000 clones, with around 75% as singletons. In the case of this clone: Its target is unknown.

This CDR3 region has 16 residues. Germline V lookup: CDR1 SGHTA, CDR2 FQGNSA. V gave up 5 bases and J gave up 1 base; unmatched junction bases: 4. Donors were ostensibly healthy at sampling, although undocumented immune exposures were probable. The rearrangement uses TRBV7-2 and TRBJ2-5; 13 positions agree with TRBD2. Input material: PBMCs. This sequence originates from a male donor in good health and CMV-seropositive. CDR3 amino acids: CASSLRLAGGQETQYF. The CDR3 bases are TGTGCCAGCAGCCTGCGACTAGCGGGAGGCCAAGAGACCCAGTACTTC. Complete variable domain (other parts from reference TRBV7-2 and TRBJ2-5): GAGVSQSPSNKVTEKGKDVELRCDPISGHTALYWYRQSLGQGLEFLIYFQGNSAPDKSGLPSDRFSAERTGGSVSTLTIQRTQQEDSAVYLCASSLRLAGGQETQYFGPGTRLLVL.